A single sample is the source of the 27 T cell receptor beta chains below, sequenced in a study of control samples from healthy donors and cancer patients (dated by TCRdb to 2020 to 2021). Libraries were constructed by the immunoSEQ multiplex PCR assay. Not all clones reach the TCRdb copy of this immuneACCESS table, which keeps in-frame sequences only. Checked studies attribute under half of the gap to unresolved V genes and leave the rest unexplained. The sample contains 85,000 to 90,000 clones, roughly 86% of them found a single time. The biggest ten clones account for more than 20% of the sample. Sequenced sample: blood. The receptors shown here come from a man aged 25-40 years in good health.

The J gene is TRBJ2-5, the V gene TRBV19, with 8 positions matching TRBD2. This CDR3 is built from 13 residues. J gave up 5 bases and V 5 bases, and 4 bases lay outside the gene matches. CDR1 is LNHDA, CDR2 SQIVND, per germline (reference sequence). CDR3 in DNA: TGTGCCAGTAGTTTAGCGGGGTGGGAGACCCAGTACTTC. Protein sequence: CASSLAGWETQYF.

This chain uses TRBV7-9 with TRBJ2-5; 9 nucleotides line up with TRBD1. Trimming cost V 5 bases and J 2 bases; bases outside gene matches: 6. The CDR3 has 15 residues. Looked up from germline, CDR1 is SEHNR and CDR2 is FQNEAQ (reference sequence). This CDR3 is CASSLGDRDQETQYF. CDR3 nucleotide sequence: TGTGCCAGCAGCCTAGGGGACAGGGATCAAGAGACCCAGTACTTC.

The genes are TRBV5-1 and TRBJ2-2; D possibly corresponds to TRBD1 (5 bases). With 4 bases removed from V and 1 base from J, the gap between germline ends came to 11 bases. In germline, CDR1 is SGHRS, CDR2 YFSETQ. The CDR3 has 15 amino acids. In DNA form, the CDR3 reads TGCGCCAGCAGCGTAACGCAGGGGAACACCGGGGAGCTGTTTTTT. As protein: CASSVTQGNTGELFF.

The chain has TRBV5-6 and TRBJ1-4; TRBD1 matches at 9 bases. The V segment lost 3 bases and the J segment 4 bases; nucleotides outside the gene matches: 7. CDR3 length equals 16 residues. From germline, CDR1 is SGHDT and CDR2 YYEEEE. The CDR3 DNA is TGTGCCAGCAGCTACCGGTCGACAGGGGGTAATGAAAAACTGTTTTTT. This gives the protein CASSYRSTGGNEKLFF.

The V and J genes are TRBV19 and TRBJ2-1; maybe TRBD2 (6 bases). Germline values: CDR1 LNHDA, CDR2 SQIVND (reference sequence). CDR3 length: 15 amino acids. The germline V and J ends were trimmed by 3 bases and 1 base, with 10 bases remaining between them. CDR3: CASSIASASYNEQFF. The CDR3 nucleotides read TGTGCCAGTAGTATTGCTAGCGCATCCTACAATGAGCAGTTCTTC.

This rearrangement joins TRBV5-1 to TRBJ2-3, with TRBD1 matching over 9 bases. This CDR3 spans 15 amino acids. Germline V gene lookup returns CDR1 SGHRS and CDR2 YFSETQ. The ends lost 0 bases at V and 2 bases at J; junction bases unmatched: 1. Here the CDR3 reads CASSLGTGDTDTQYF. The CDR3 region has the DNA TGCGCCAGCAGCTTGGGGACAGGGGACACAGATACGCAGTATTTT. Using reference TRBV5-1 and TRBJ2-3 for the parts outside the CDR3, the full variable domain is KAGVTQTPRYLIKTRGQQVTLSCSPISGHRSVSWYQQTPGQGLQFLFEYFSETQRNKGNFPGRFSGRQFSNSRSEMNVSTLELGDSALYLCASSLGTGDTDTQYFGPGTRLTVL.

The chain has TRBV2 and TRBJ2-1; no reliable D call. V dropped 2 bases and J dropped 2 bases, with 4 bases sitting between them. CDR3 size: 13 residues. CDR1 is SNHLY, CDR2 FYNNEI, per germline. The CDR3 loop reads CASSELAYNEQFF. The DNA for the CDR3 is TGTGCCAGCAGTGAACTAGCCTACAATGAGCAGTTCTTC.

The rearrangement joins TRBV5-1 to TRBJ2-7, with 7 bases fitting TRBD1. The V gene's germline CDR1 is SGHRS and CDR2 YFSETQ. Trimming cost V 0 bases and J 2 bases; bases outside gene matches: 5. This CDR3 has 15 residues. The CDR3 DNA follows: TGCGCCAGCAGCTTGGACGGACAGGAGACCTACGAGCAGTACGTC. Its protein is CASSLDGQETYEQYV.

A few counts support this clone. The V and J genes are TRBV3-1 (or the pseudogene TRBV3-2) and TRBJ2-1; TRBD1 is a possible D gene (5 bases). The CDR3 extends over 17 amino acids. Per the germline V gene, CDR1 is LGHDT and CDR2 is YNNKEL (reference sequence). V was clipped by 1 base and J by 4 bases, with 17 bases between them. The CDR3 region has the DNA TGTGCCAGCAGCCAAGCCACGCAATACCAGGGATACAATGAGCAGTTCTTC. Its protein is CASSQATQYQGYNEQFF.

The V call is TRBV27, the J call TRBJ2-3, with no clear D. Trimming stripped 4 bases from V and 0 bases from J, with 14 bases between. Per germline, CDR1 MNHEY and CDR2 SMNVEV (reference sequence). This CDR3 contains 16 residues. In DNA, the CDR3 is TGTGCCAGCAGTTCCCTCGGCATTGCTAGCACAGATACGCAGTATTTT. Residues: CASSSLGIASTDTQYF.

The rearrangement links TRBV6-5 to TRBJ2-5; D gene ambiguous. Germline V lookup: CDR1 MNHEY, CDR2 SVGAGI. The CDR3 runs 13 residues. Trimming shortened V by 1 base and J by 3 bases, and 6 bases separated the two germline ends. The CDR3 is CASSYFPEETQYF. CDR3 DNA sequence: TGTGCCAGCAGTTACTTTCCAGAAGAGACCCAGTACTTC.

This chain connects TRBV5-1 to TRBJ1-2; the D is unclear. Germline loops: CDR1 SGHRS, CDR2 YFSETQ. The length of the CDR3 is 16 residues. V lost 2 bases to trimming and J lost 7 bases, with 21 bases between them. As DNA, the CDR3 is TGCGCCAGCAGCTTTTCCCCCCCCAGGCTCGCTGCTGGCTACACCTTC. Encoded protein: CASSFSPPRLAAGYTF.

J is TRBJ1-4 and V is TRBV29-1; 8 bases map to TRBD1. CDR3 length: 13 residues. Germline V gene sequence: CDR1 SQVTM, CDR2 ANQGSEA. With V trimmed by 3 bases and J by 8 bases, 5 bases remained unmatched. CDR3 DNA: TGCAGCGTTGACGGACAGGGAAGGGAAAAACTGTTTTTT. Translating it yields CSVDGQGREKLFF. Variable domain in full (rest from reference TRBV29-1 and TRBJ1-4): SAVISQKPSRDICQRGTSLTIQCQVDSQVTMMFWYRQQPGQSLTLIATANQGSEATYESGFVIDKFPISRPNLTFSTLTVSNMSPEDSSIYLCSVDGQGREKLFFGSGTQLSVL.

In DNA form, the CDR3 reads TGTGCCACCAGTAGGAGCCCCCCTAGCACAGATACGCAGTATTTT. Protein product: CATSRSPPSTDTQYF. The rearrangement joins TRBV24-1 to TRBJ2-3, with D uncertain. V was pared by 6 bases and J by 0 bases, with 12 bases between. The CDR3 has 15 amino acids. Germline V CDR1 and CDR2: KGHDR, SFDVKD.

V and J are TRBV2 and TRBJ1-2, with D possibly TRBD1 on 6 matching bases. The CDR3 sequence is 13 residues long. The germline V gene encodes CDR1 SNHLY and CDR2 FYNNEI. The ends were cut back, 4 bases at V and 6 bases at J, with 12 bases in the middle. CDR3 bases: TGTGCCAGCAGTGTGAACAGGGCGGATGGCTACACCTTC. Translating it yields CASSVNRADGYTF.

This chain links TRBV30 with TRBJ2-1, with TRBD1 as a possible D gene (6 bases). The germline V and J ends were trimmed by 5 bases and 4 bases, with 9 bases remaining between them. This CDR3 has 12 residues. The germline CDR1 and CDR2 sequences are GTSNPN and SVGIG (reference sequence). The CDR3 sequence is CAWGQKYNEQFF. CDR3 in DNA: TGTGCCTGGGGACAGAAATACAATGAGCAGTTCTTC.

V is TRBV2 and J is TRBJ2-3; 13 nucleotides line up with TRBD2. V dropped 6 bases and J dropped 3; count of bases not matched to a gene: 6. The CDR3 is made up of 16 amino acids. Germline-derived CDR1 and CDR2 are SNHLY and FYNNEI. The CDR3 sequence is CASRELAGGPTDTQYF. In DNA form, the CDR3 reads TGTGCCAGCAGGGAACTAGCGGGGGGGCCGACAGATACGCAGTATTTT.

The chain joins TRBV7-9 to TRBJ1-2; possible D gene TRBD1, 5 bases. CDR1 and CDR2 (germline): SEHNR, FQNEAQ (reference sequence). V was cut by 5 bases and J by 3 bases, with 19 bases left in between. The CDR3 sequence is 16 residues long. CDR3 DNA: TGTGCCAGCAGCATTAATTCAGGGCTTAGGGACTATGGCTACACCTTC. Its translation: CASSINSGLRDYGYTF. Variable domain in full (rest from reference TRBV7-9 and TRBJ1-2): DTGVSQNPRHKITKRGQNVTFRCDPISEHNRLYWYRQTLGQGPEFLTYFQNEAQLEKSRLLSDRFSAERPKGSFSTLEIQRTEQGDSAMYLCASSINSGLRDYGYTFGSGTRLTVV.

The chain uses TRBV7-8 and TRBJ2-5; 8 bases align to TRBD2. The junction had 17 bases not matched to a gene; V was cut back by 5 bases and J by 9 bases. The CDR3 spans 16 residues. Germline CDR1 reads SGHVS; CDR2 reads FQNEAQ. Here the CDR3 reads CASSAKTSGALAAQYF. The CDR3 DNA is TGTGCCAGCAGCGCCAAAACTAGCGGTGCTTTAGCGGCCCAGTACTTC.

The rearrangement uses TRBV18 and TRBJ2-5; D is ambiguous. The CDR3 spans 11 residues. V lost 2 bases and J lost 5, with 3 bases in between. CDR1 KGHSH and CDR2 LQKENI come from the germline V gene. CDR3 DNA: TGTGCCAGCTCACCAGCGGAGACCCAGTACTTC. Translating it yields CASSPAETQYF.

The V gene is TRBV5-4, the J gene TRBJ2-5, with 12 bases identical to TRBD2. With 0 bases clipped from V and 2 bases from J, the junction kept 5 bases outside the gene matches. Germline V gene data show CDR1 as SGHNT and CDR2 as YYREEE (reference sequence). The CDR3 is made up of 17 amino acids. In DNA, the CDR3 is TGTGCCAGCAGCTTGGGACTAGCGGGGGAGCTACAAGAGACCCAGTACTTC. This encodes CASSLGLAGELQETQYF.

The rearrangement joins TRBV10-3 to TRBJ1-3, with 7 bases matching TRBD1. The V segment lost 10 bases and the J segment 5 bases; nucleotides outside the gene matches: 8. Per the germline V gene, CDR1 is ENHRY and CDR2 is SYGVKD. This CDR3 spans 13 amino acids. The CDR3 reads CATRQGPRNTIYF. For the CDR3, the DNA is TGTGCCACCCGACAGGGCCCCAGAAACACCATATATTTT.

The rearrangement links TRBV7-3 to TRBJ2-5; D is possibly TRBD1 or TRBD2 (5 bases each). V gave up 8 bases and J gave up 1 base, with 14 bases separating them. CDR1 SGHTA and CDR2 FQGTGA come from the germline V gene. This CDR3 is 14 amino acids long. CDR3 sequence: CASSPGRSQETQYF. In nucleotides, the CDR3 is TGTGCCAGCTCTCCGGGACGAAGCCAAGAGACCCAGTACTTC. Combining the CDR3 with reference TRBV7-3 and TRBJ2-5 gives the whole variable domain GAGVSQTPSNKVTEKGKYVELRCDPISGHTALYWYRQSLGQGPEFLIYFQGTGAADDSGLPNDRFFAVRPEGSVSTLKIQRTERGDSAVYLCASSPGRSQETQYFGPGTRLLVL.

V and J are TRBV10-1 and TRBJ2-1, with D perhaps TRBD2 (6 bases). Germline V CDR1 and CDR2: WNHNN, SYGVQD (reference sequence). The ends were cut back, 0 bases at V and 7 bases at J, with 10 bases in the middle. The CDR3 has 14 residues. CDR3 DNA: TGCGCCAGCAGTGAGTCGGGGAGCGGGAATGAGCAGTTCTTC. Translation gives CASSESGSGNEQFF.

The chain has TRBV30 and TRBJ1-1, with D perhaps TRBD1 (5 bases). Germline V gives CDR1 GTSNPN, CDR2 SVGIG (reference sequence). V was cut by 6 bases and J by 1 base, with 12 bases left in between. CDR3 size: 13 residues. CDR3: CACVRGPNTEAFF. For the CDR3, the DNA is TGTGCCTGTGTCCGGGGCCCGAACACTGAAGCTTTCTTT.

This chain links TRBV28 with TRBJ1-3, with no clear D. The germline gives CDR1 MDHEN, CDR2 SYDVKM. Trimming pared 2 bases from V and 1 base from J, leaving 9 bases between. The CDR3 has 15 residues. This CDR3 is CASSLGRSSGNTIYF. CDR3 nucleotide sequence: TGTGCCAGCAGTTTAGGAAGGAGTTCTGGAAACACCATATATTTT.

The gene calls are TRBV7-2 and TRBJ2-7; D unresolved. The CDR3 is made up of 13 amino acids. The germline gives CDR1 SGHTA, CDR2 FQGNSA. V lost 1 base, J lost 2 bases, and 6 bases lay in between. The CDR3: CASSLGVTYEQYF. The CDR3 nucleotides are TGTGCCAGCAGCTTAGGGGTAACCTACGAGCAGTACTTC.